The 18 T cell receptor beta chains in this list originate from one sample, sequenced in a study of cytomegalovirus exposure and HLA in healthy donors. Primers for the PCR totalled 60 Vbeta and 13 Jbeta. Assay: immunoSEQ multiplex PCR; the TCRdb copy retains only in-frame clones and omits some. Seen in this sample are 200,000 or so clones; the ten most common clones hold around 0.7%. Sequences were obtained from PBMCs. The receptors derive from a boy between 5 and 17 years old in good health and CMV-seronegative.

This chain connects TRBV29-1 to TRBJ1-1; tentative D call: TRBD1 (5 bases). From germline, CDR1 is SQVTM and CDR2 ANQGSEA. Deletions cut 6 bases from V and 1 base from J, with 12 bases between. This CDR3 spans 13 amino acids. CDR3 loop: CSVPGLKNTEAFF. CDR3 coding DNA: TGCAGCGTCCCGGGACTTAAGAACACTGAAGCTTTCTTT.

This sequence joins TRBV5-1 and TRBJ2-1, with a weak D call TRBD1 (5 bases). V lost 3 bases, J lost 3 bases, and 19 bases lay in between. The length of the CDR3 is 17 residues. Germline CDR1 reads SGHRS; CDR2 reads YFSETQ. The CDR3 sequence is CASSWAVGRGVYNEQFF. In DNA form, the CDR3 reads TGCGCCAGCAGCTGGGCCGTGGGTAGGGGCGTCTACAATGAGCAGTTCTTC.

The gene calls are TRBV5-6 and TRBJ1-1; D is unresolved. This CDR3 is built from 11 residues. Trimming left V 2 bases short and J 6 bases short, with 5 bases between. From germline, CDR1 is SGHDT and CDR2 YYEEEE. The CDR3 sequence: CASSFRAEAFF. Here the CDR3 DNA reads TGTGCCAGCAGCTTCCGGGCTGAAGCTTTCTTT.

As DNA, the CDR3 is TGTGCCAGTAGAGAAGAGTTACGGTTGAACACCATATATTTT. Protein sequence: CASREELRLNTIYF. The chain couples TRBV19 to TRBJ1-3; D unresolved. The CDR3 loop spans 14 amino acids. Germline CDR1 reads LNHDA; CDR2 reads SQIVND (reference sequence). V gave up 6 bases and J gave up 7 bases, with 16 bases separating them.

This chain uses TRBV7-9 with TRBJ1-1, with TRBD1 identical over 11 bases. Germline V gene data show CDR1 as SEHNR and CDR2 as FQNEAQ (reference sequence). V shed 5 bases, J shed 4 bases, and the junction held 15 bases outside the gene matches. The CDR3 covers 18 residues. CDR3 residues: CASSPRARDRGSGTEAFF. Here the CDR3 DNA reads TGTGCCAGCAGCCCTAGAGCCCGGGACAGGGGGTCGGGCACTGAAGCTTTCTTT. Complete variable domain (other parts from reference TRBV7-9 and TRBJ1-1): DTGVSQNPRHKITKRGQNVTFRCDPISEHNRLYWYRQTLGQGPEFLTYFQNEAQLEKSRLLSDRFSAERPKGSFSTLEIQRTEQGDSAMYLCASSPRARDRGSGTEAFFGQGTRLTVV.

The V and J genes are TRBV4-2 and TRBJ2-7, with 8 bases matching TRBD1. CDR3 size: 16 residues. V was pared by 0 bases and J by 1 base, with 5 bases of the junction left unmatched. CDR1 is LGHNA, CDR2 YNFKEQ, per germline. The CDR3 DNA reads as TGTGCCAGCAGCCAAGATACCGGGACAGGATCCTACGAGCAGTACTTC. Amino acid sequence: CASSQDTGTGSYEQYF.

The rearrangement links TRBV6-5 to TRBJ2-5, with a weak D call TRBD1 (5 bases). Trimming removed 3 bases at V and 5 bases at J, with 10 bases between. Germline V lookup: CDR1 MNHEY, CDR2 SVGAGI. The CDR3 totals 13 residues. CDR3 region: CASSYGPGETQYF. DNA of the CDR3: TGTGCCAGCAGTTATGGTCCAGGGGAGACCCAGTACTTC.

J is TRBJ2-7 and V is TRBV5-1, with 7 bases that match TRBD1. V was pared by 4 bases and J by 1 base, with 8 bases of the junction left unmatched. The germline CDR1 and CDR2 sequences are SGHRS and YFSETQ. CDR3 size: 15 residues. The CDR3 loop reads CASSHRGDPSYEQYF. The CDR3 DNA reads TGCGCCAGCAGCCACAGGGGAGACCCTTCCTACGAGCAGTACTTC. Variable domain in full (rest from reference TRBV5-1 and TRBJ2-7): KAGVTQTPRYLIKTRGQQVTLSCSPISGHRSVSWYQQTPGQGLQFLFEYFSETQRNKGNFPGRFSGRQFSNSRSEMNVSTLELGDSALYLCASSHRGDPSYEQYFGPGTRLTVT.

This rearrangement joins TRBV13 to TRBJ2-2; D call uncertain. Germline V gene data show CDR1 as PRHDT and CDR2 as FYEKMQ (reference sequence). This CDR3 spans 17 amino acids. V lost 2 bases and J lost 2, with 15 bases in between. The CDR3 DNA is TGTGCCAGCAGCTTATTGGGCTCAACTGCAAACACCGGGGAGCTGTTTTTT. This translates into CASSLLGSTANTGELFF.

This chain connects TRBV28 to TRBJ1-1; possibly TRBD1 for D (5 bases). The CDR3 runs 12 residues. CDR1 is MDHEN and CDR2 is SYDVKM in the germline V gene. Trimming took 5 bases from V and 4 from J, leaving 8 bases between them. In nucleotides, the CDR3 is TGTGCCAGCAGTCTAACAGGCACTGAAGCTTTCTTT. Residues: CASSLTGTEAFF.

J is TRBJ2-2 and V is TRBV18; D may be TRBD2 (5 bases). Germline V gives CDR1 KGHSH, CDR2 LQKENI. The germline V and J ends were trimmed by 1 base and 5 bases, with 14 bases remaining between them. The CDR3 totals 16 residues. The CDR3 protein is CASSPLNPSGTGELFF. Written as DNA, the CDR3 is TGTGCCAGCTCACCACTCAATCCATCGGGGACCGGGGAGCTGTTTTTT.

This sequence joins TRBV4-2 and TRBJ1-2; TRBD1 agrees at 8 bases. Germline CDR1 LGHNA, CDR2 YNFKEQ. V lost 0 bases, J lost 2 bases, and 2 bases stayed unmatched. CDR3 size: 15 residues. The CDR3 protein is CASSQDNRGNYGYTF. The DNA for the CDR3 is TGTGCCAGCAGCCAAGATAACAGGGGGAACTATGGCTACACCTTC.

The J gene is TRBJ2-1, the V gene TRBV28; the match to TRBD2 covers 8 bases. The CDR3 has 18 amino acids. CDR1 MDHEN and CDR2 SYDVKM come from the germline V gene. The V and J ends lost 5 bases and 8 bases, in that order; junction bases with no gene match: 20. CDR3 bases: TGTGCCAGCAGTCCCCTCTACGTTCGGGGGGGTTGGGGGGATGAGCAGTTCTTC. It specifies CASSPLYVRGGWGDEQFF. Full variable domain (rest looked up from reference TRBV28 and TRBJ2-1): DVKVTQSSRYLVKRTGEKVFLECVQDMDHENMFWYRQDPGLGLRLIYFSYDVKMKEKGDIPEGYSVSREKKERFSLILESASTNQTSMYLCASSPLYVRGGWGDEQFFGPGTRLTVL.

The chain couples TRBV7-8 to TRBJ1-5; D gene uncertain. The CDR3 runs to 14 residues. V lost 2 bases and J lost 4, with 9 bases in between. CDR1 is SGHVS, CDR2 FQNEAQ, per germline. Written as DNA, the CDR3 is TGTGCCAGCAGCTTATTTTTGTCGAATCAGCCCCAGCATTTT. Residues: CASSLFLSNQPQHF. Filled out from reference TRBV7-8 and TRBJ1-5, the complete variable domain reads GAGVSQSPRYKVAKRGQDVALRCDPISGHVSLFWYQQALGQGPEFLTYFQNEAQLDKSGLPSDRFFAERPEGSVSTLKIQRTQQEDSAVYLCASSLFLSNQPQHFGDGTRLSIL.

The V gene is TRBV5-1, the J gene TRBJ2-3; 9 positions agree with TRBD1. The V gene end was trimmed by 4 bases and the J gene end by 5 bases; junction bases not matched to a gene: 11. The germline V gene has CDR1 SGHRS and CDR2 YFSETQ. The CDR3 consists of 16 residues. Here the CDR3 reads CASSQRTGESKDTQYF. In DNA form, the CDR3 reads TGCGCCAGCAGCCAACGGACAGGGGAGTCGAAAGATACGCAGTATTTT.

J is TRBJ2-5 and V is TRBV7-9; perhaps TRBD1 as D (6 bases). The germline CDR1 and CDR2 sequences are SEHNR and FQNEAQ (reference sequence). V lost 5 bases and J 5 bases, leaving 15 bases between the germline ends. The CDR3 extends over 14 amino acids. CDR3 residues: CASSPSARGETQYF. CDR3 bases: TGTGCCAGCAGCCCCTCGGCGAGGGGGGAGACCCAGTACTTC.

This chain connects TRBV7-2 to TRBJ2-5; D uncertain. The germline CDR1 and CDR2 sequences are SGHTA and FQGNSA. The germline V and J ends were trimmed by 0 bases and 4 bases, with 18 bases remaining between them. The CDR3 runs 17 residues. This chain's CDR3 is CASSLAGPAAFGETQYF. The CDR3 nucleotides read TGTGCCAGCAGCTTAGCGGGCCCCGCAGCCTTTGGAGAGACCCAGTACTTC.

This chain uses TRBV7-9 with TRBJ2-7; D perhaps matches TRBD2 (5 bases). This CDR3 region has 15 residues. Between the trimmed V and J ends, which lost 1 base and 7 bases, there was a span of 17 bases. Germline CDR1 SEHNR, CDR2 FQNEAQ (reference sequence). The CDR3 DNA follows: TGTGCCAGCAGCTTAGATAGATCGAGCGGACGAGAGCAGTACTTC. Translating it yields CASSLDRSSGREQYF.